Here is one T cell receptor (beta chain) with its context. These data belong to a study of PD-L1 blockade in urothelial cancer. The time point denotes: peripheral blood 6 weeks after treatment start. TCRdb's table, derived via immunoSEQ multiplex PCR, lists solely in-frame clones and lacks some. Seen here are 120,000 or so clones, 86% observed once, and the top ten hold roughly 2.6%. The germline V gene encodes CDR1 MDHEN and CDR2 SYDVKM. The CDR3 totals 14 residues. V lost 1 base and J lost 5, with 9 bases in between. This chain links TRBV28 with TRBJ2-4; no clear D gene. Sequencing used PBMCs, obtained around atezolizumab (anti-PD-L1) treatment. This clonotype originated in a man aged 50 or older with urothelial cancer. The CDR3 loop reads CASSLSARQNIQYF. CDR3 nucleotides: TGTGCCAGCAGTTTATCGGCCAGGCAAAACATTCAGTACTTC. The full variable domain, with the rest looked up from reference TRBV28 and TRBJ2-4, is DVKVTQSSRYLVKRTGEKVFLECVQDMDHENMFWYRQDPGLGLRLIYFSYDVKMKEKGDIPEGYSVSREKKERFSLILESASTNQTSMYLCASSLSARQNIQYFGAGTRLSVL.